This entry lists 6 T cell receptor beta chains sequenced from one sample in a study of radiation and T cells in renal cell carcinoma. Treatment noted: treatment-naive control, cytoreductive nephrectomy. Using immunoSEQ multiplex PCR, the repertoire was profiled, and TCRdb retains in-frame clones only, with some absent. This table has about 23,000 clones, over 45% appearing once. This specimen was tumor tissue, taken from a patient whose treatment was nephrectomy without radiotherapy. Receptor source: a middle-aged man with renal cell carcinoma.

J is TRBJ1-2 and V is TRBV6-1, with 8 bases identical to TRBD1. Germline CDR1 and CDR2: MNHNS and SASEGT. Trimming removed 8 bases from V and 8 bases from J; junction bases left unmatched: 10. This CDR3 comprises 13 residues. The CDR3 loop is CASDPQGAKGYTF. As DNA, the CDR3 is TGTGCCAGCGACCCCCAGGGGGCGAAAGGCTACACCTTC.

This clone was counted a single time. The V call is TRBV7-2, the J call TRBJ2-3; 10 bases match TRBD2. V shed 1 base and J 5 bases; nucleotides not matched to a gene: 9. Germline V CDR1 and CDR2: SGHTA, FQGNSA. This CDR3 is 17 amino acids long. CDR3 sequence reads: CASSLGPGSGGKDTQYF. The CDR3 region has the DNA TGTGCCAGCAGCTTAGGGCCGGGTAGCGGGGGGAAAGATACGCAGTATTTT.

V usage is TRBV11-2 and J usage is TRBJ1-1; D unclear. Trimming cost V 2 bases and J 1 base, with 5 bases left between them. Germline loops: CDR1 SGHAT, CDR2 FQNNGV. The CDR3 covers 13 residues. The CDR3 spells CASSLSGNTEAFF. The CDR3 DNA follows: TGTGCCAGCAGCTTATCTGGGAACACTGAAGCTTTCTTT.

The gene calls are TRBV6-1 and TRBJ1-2, with D perhaps TRBD1 (5 bases). Trimming took 7 bases from V and 8 from J, leaving 11 bases between them. Germline V gives CDR1 MNHNS, CDR2 SASEGT. This CDR3 is built from 11 residues. The chain's CDR3 is CASNQGRGYTF. For the CDR3, the DNA is TGTGCCAGCAATCAGGGAAGGGGCTACACCTTC.

The chain carries TRBV29-1 and TRBJ2-1; D is ambiguous. This CDR3 contains 14 residues. CDR1 and CDR2 from the germline V gene are SQVTM and ANQGSEA. Trimming cost V 2 bases and J 3 bases, with 11 bases left between them. The CDR3 DNA sequence: TGCAGCGTTGAAAGGGCTGGAAGCTACAATGAGCAGTTCTTC. This translates into CSVERAGSYNEQFF.

The chain joins TRBV29-1 to TRBJ1-2, with no clear D. The germline gives CDR1 SQVTM, CDR2 ANQGSEA. The CDR3 covers 11 residues. The ends were cut back, 2 bases at V and 5 bases at J, with 6 bases in the middle. CDR3: CSVEIGYGYTF. The CDR3 DNA sequence: TGCAGCGTTGAAATTGGATATGGCTACACCTTC.